These 4 T cell receptor beta chains were all obtained from the same sample, sequenced in a study of long-term antiretroviral therapy in people with HIV. Samples were assayed with immunoSEQ v3.0 at survey level. Assay: immunoSEQ multiplex PCR; the TCRdb copy retains only in-frame clones and omits some. The sample contains 25,000 to 35,000 clones, about 95% of which appear only once. The sequencing here drew on unsorted PBMCs, taken roughly 6.9 years after starting antiretroviral therapy. Every receptor here comes from a man aged 25-45 years with HIV.

This chain uses TRBV4-3 with TRBJ2-3; D remains unclear. There are 15 residues in the CDR3. V was clipped by 2 bases and J by 2 bases, with 11 bases between them. Germline loops: CDR1 LGHNA, CDR2 YSLEER. Written as DNA, the CDR3 is TGCGCCAGCAGCCAATTCTTAGAGACCACAGATACGCAGTATTTT. It yields the protein CASSQFLETTDTQYF.

This chain joins TRBV4-1 and TRBJ2-4; D may match TRBD1 or TRBD2 (5 bases each). This CDR3 has 17 amino acids. V lost 2 bases and J lost 0, with 14 bases in between. CDR1 and CDR2 (germline): MGHRA, YSYEKL. CDR3 protein: CASSQLGTPLAKNIQYF. The DNA for the CDR3 is TGCGCCAGCAGCCAACTCGGGACCCCCTTAGCCAAAAACATTCAGTACTTC.

The rearrangement uses TRBV7-2 and TRBJ1-1, with 7 positions matching TRBD1. The CDR3 consists of 15 residues. The germline gives CDR1 SGHTA, CDR2 FQGNSA. J lost 7 bases, V lost 4 bases, and 12 bases had no gene match. This chain's CDR3 is CASSSSGTARGEAFF. The DNA for the CDR3 is TGTGCCAGCAGCTCCTCCGGGACAGCGAGAGGTGAAGCTTTCTTT.

The chain employs TRBV2 and TRBJ2-5, with a possible D match to TRBD2 (6 bases). Germline V CDR1 and CDR2: SNHLY, FYNNEI. This CDR3 spans 16 amino acids. The V end lost 3 bases, the J end lost 3 bases, and 17 bases lay between the germline ends. CDR3 amino acids: CASSEEGGGVEETQYF. In nucleotides, the CDR3 is TGTGCCAGCAGTGAGGAGGGTGGGGGAGTAGAAGAGACCCAGTACTTC.